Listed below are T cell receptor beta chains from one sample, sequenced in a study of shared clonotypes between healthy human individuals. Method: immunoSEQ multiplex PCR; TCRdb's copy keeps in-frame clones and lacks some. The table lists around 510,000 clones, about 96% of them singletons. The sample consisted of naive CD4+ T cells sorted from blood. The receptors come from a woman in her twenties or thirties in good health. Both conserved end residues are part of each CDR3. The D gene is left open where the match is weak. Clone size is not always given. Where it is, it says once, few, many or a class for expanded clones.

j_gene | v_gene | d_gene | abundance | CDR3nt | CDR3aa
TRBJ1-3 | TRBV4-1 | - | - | TGCGCCAGCAGCCAAGACGGGGGGCTAGGTGGAAACACCATATATTTT | CASSQDGGLGGNTIYF
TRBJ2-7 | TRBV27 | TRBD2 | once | TGTGCCAGCAGTAAGCGGGGCTACGAGCAGTACTTC | CASSKRGYEQYF
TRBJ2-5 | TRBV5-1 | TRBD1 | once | TGCGCCAGCAGCTTGGCCCGGACAGGGGATGAGCAGTACTTC | CASSLARTGDEQYF
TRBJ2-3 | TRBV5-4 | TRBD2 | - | TGTGCCAGCAGCCCGATCTCCGGGACTAGCGTAGATACGCAGTATTTT | CASSPISGTSVDTQYF
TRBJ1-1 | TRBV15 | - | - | TGTGCCACCAGCACAACGGCGAACACTGAAGCTTTCTTT | CATSTTANTEAFF
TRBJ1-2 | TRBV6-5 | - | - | TGTGCCAGCAGATTAACGCAAGATATTTATGGCTACACCTTC | CASRLTQDIYGYTF
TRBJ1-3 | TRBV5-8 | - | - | TGTGCCAGCAGCTTACCCGGGGATGGAAACACCATATATTTT | CASSLPGDGNTIYF
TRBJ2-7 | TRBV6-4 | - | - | TGTGCCACCATGATCCCCTACGAGCAGTACTTC | CATMIPYEQYF
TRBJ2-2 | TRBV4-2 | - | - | TGTGCCAGCAGCCAGGGACACAGCAACACCGGGGAGCTGTTTTTT | CASSQGHSNTGELFF
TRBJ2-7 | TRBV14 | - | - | TGTGCCAGCAGCCAAGGATTTTTCAGGGGAAGTTTCTACGAGCAGTACTTC | CASSQGFFRGSFYEQYF
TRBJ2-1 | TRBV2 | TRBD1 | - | TGTGCCAGCAGCCGACAGGGGCCAGGCGATGAGCAGTTCTTC | CASSRQGPGDEQFF
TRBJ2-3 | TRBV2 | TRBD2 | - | TGTGCCAGCAACGCGGGAGAGTCAGATACGCAGTATTTT | CASNAGESDTQYF
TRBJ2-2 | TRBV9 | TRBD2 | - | TGTGCCAGCAGCGTATATCTTGGGCGGGAGTTGTTTTTT | CASSVYLGRELFF
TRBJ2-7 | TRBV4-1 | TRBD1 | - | TGCGCCAGCAGCCAAAAACCCCGGGACAGGGACGAGCAGTACTTC | CASSQKPRDRDEQYF
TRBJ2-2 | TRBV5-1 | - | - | TGCGCCAGCAGCTTGGTTCAGGGGAACACCGGGGAGCTGTTTTTT | CASSLVQGNTGELFF
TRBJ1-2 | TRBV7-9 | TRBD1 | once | TGTGCCAGCAGCTCGCCCGGACAGGGGGCGTCTAACTATGGCTACACCTTC | CASSSPGQGASNYGYTF
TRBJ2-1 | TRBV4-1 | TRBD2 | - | TGCGCCAGCAGCCATCCCAAACTAGCGGGACAACCCAATGAGCAGTTCTTC | CASSHPKLAGQPNEQFF
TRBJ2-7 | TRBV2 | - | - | TGTGCCAGCAGTGTGCCGGGAACCCCAAGAACCGAGCAGTACTTC | CASSVPGTPRTEQYF
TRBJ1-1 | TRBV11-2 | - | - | TGTGCCAGCAGCTTAGCGGTTAACACTGAAGCTTTCTTT | CASSLAVNTEAFF
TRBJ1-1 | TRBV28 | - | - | TGTGCCAGCAGTTTCCTCATATCCCCGGGGGTCCTTCCTTTCTTT | CASSFLISPGVLPFF
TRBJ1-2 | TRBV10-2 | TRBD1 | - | TGCGCCAGCAGTGAAGGGTTCGGGACAGGCCTTCCCTATGGCTACACCTTC | CASSEGFGTGLPYGYTF
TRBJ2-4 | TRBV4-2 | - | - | TGTGCCAGCAGCCAAGGTGCATCAGGATCAGCCAAAAACATTCAGTACTTC | CASSQGASGSAKNIQYF
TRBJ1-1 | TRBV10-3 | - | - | TGTGCCATCAGTGAGTCTGCAGGTAGGACTGAAGCTTTCTTT | CAISESAGRTEAFF
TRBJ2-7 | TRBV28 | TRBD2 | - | TGTGCCAGCAGTTCCCGGGGACTAGCGGGAGTTCCCGAGCAGTACTTC | CASSSRGLAGVPEQYF
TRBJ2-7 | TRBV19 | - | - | TGTGCCAGTAGTGCCGGGGACTCCGACTCCCCCGAGCAGTACTTC | CASSAGDSDSPEQYF
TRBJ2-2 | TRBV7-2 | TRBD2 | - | TGTGCCAGCAGCAGGCGAGCGGGAGGTTCCGGGGAGCTGTTTTTT | CASSRRAGGSGELFF
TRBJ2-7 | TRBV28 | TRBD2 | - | TGTGCCAGCAGTTTAGGCGGGAGCGGGGACTACGAGCAGTACTTC | CASSLGGSGDYEQYF
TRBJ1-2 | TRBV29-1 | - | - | TGCAGCGTTGATCAGGGGCGCTATGGCTACACCTTC | CSVDQGRYGYTF
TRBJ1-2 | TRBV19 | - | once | TGTGCCAGTATAGGTCGGAGGACGGGCTACACCTTC | CASIGRRTGYTF
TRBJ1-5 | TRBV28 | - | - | TGTGCCAGCAGTTCCCCCGCAGGTAGCAATCAGCCCCAGCATTTT | CASSSPAGSNQPQHF
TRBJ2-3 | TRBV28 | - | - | TGTGCCATTACTAAGGGGGCGGGAGGTCTGGATACGCAGTATTTT | CAITKGAGGLDTQYF
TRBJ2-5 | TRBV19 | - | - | TGTGCCAGTAGTATTGATGCAGGTTCGGGCGAGACCCAGTACTTC | CASSIDAGSGETQYF
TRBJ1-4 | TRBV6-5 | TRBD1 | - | TGTGCCAGCAGTTACGGGACAGGGAATGAAAAACTGTTTTTT | CASSYGTGNEKLFF
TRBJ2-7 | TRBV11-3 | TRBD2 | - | TGTGCCAGCAGCGTAAGCGGGAAGGACGAGCAGTACTTC | CASSVSGKDEQYF
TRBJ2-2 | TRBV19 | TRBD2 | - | TGTGCCAGTAGTATAGAGCATGTCGGGTCAGCGGGAGTCACCGGGGAGCTGTTTTTT | CASSIEHVGSAGVTGELFF
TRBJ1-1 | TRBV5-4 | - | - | TGTGCCAGCAGCGGAGGGGGGACTGAAGCTTTCTTT | CASSGGGTEAFF
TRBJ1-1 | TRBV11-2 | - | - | TGTGCCAGCAGCTTAGCGTTCGGCGGATGGGCTGAAGCTTTCTTT | CASSLAFGGWAEAFF
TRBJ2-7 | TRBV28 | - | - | TGTGCCAGCACCGGTTACGAGCAGTACTTC | CASTGYEQYF
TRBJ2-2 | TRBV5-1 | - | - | TGCGCCAGCTCGAAGGGGATTTTAACCGGGGAGCTGTTTTTT | CASSKGILTGELFF
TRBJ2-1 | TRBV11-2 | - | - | TGTGCCAGCAGCTTCCTCGCGAGTATCAATGAGCAGTTCTTC | CASSFLASINEQFF
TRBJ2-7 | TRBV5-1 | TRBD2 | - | TGCGCCAGCAGCGGGGGGACTAGCGGGCAGCTTATCTCCTACGAGCAGTACTTC | CASSGGTSGQLISYEQYF
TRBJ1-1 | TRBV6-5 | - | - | TGTGCCAGCAGTTACACGGGGGGGTTGCACACTGAAGCTTTCTTT | CASSYTGGLHTEAFF
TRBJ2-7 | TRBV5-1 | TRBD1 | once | TGCGCCAGCAGCATAGGGGGCAAGGACGAGCAGTACTTC | CASSIGGKDEQYF
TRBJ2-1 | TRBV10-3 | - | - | TGTGCCATCAGTGAGCGGGAGCCTCGCTACAATGAGCAGTTCTTC | CAISEREPRYNEQFF
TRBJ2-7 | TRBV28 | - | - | TGTGCCAGCAGTTTTGTCCTTGCAACGAGAGCGAATACCTACGAGCAGTACTTC | CASSFVLATRANTYEQYF
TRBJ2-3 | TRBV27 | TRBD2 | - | TGTGCCAGCAGTTTATCCCCAGCGGGAGGCGATCGAAAGGGAGATACGCAGTATTTT | CASSLSPAGGDRKGDTQYF
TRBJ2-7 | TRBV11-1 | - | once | TGTGCCAGCAGCTTCATTGCGTTAACTAACTCCTACGAGCAGTACTTC | CASSFIALTNSYEQYF
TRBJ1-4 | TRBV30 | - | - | TGTGCCTGGAGTGTACGGGACGGGAATGAAAAACTGTTTTTT | CAWSVRDGNEKLFF
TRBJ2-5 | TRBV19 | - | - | TGTGCCAGTACATCCGGACTAGCACAGGGGGAGACCCAGTACTTC | CASTSGLAQGETQYF
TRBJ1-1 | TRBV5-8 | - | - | TGTGCCAGCAGCCCGAGAAGTTGGAACACTGAAGCTTTCTTT | CASSPRSWNTEAFF
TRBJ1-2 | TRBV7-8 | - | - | TGTGCCAGCAGCCAAATGGGGGGTACATATGGCTACACCTTC | CASSQMGGTYGYTF
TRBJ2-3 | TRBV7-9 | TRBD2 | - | TGTGCCAGCAGCTTAGCTAGCGGGAGGGCCACAGATACGCAGTATTTT | CASSLASGRATDTQYF
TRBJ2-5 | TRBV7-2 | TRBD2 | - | TGTGCCAGCAGCTTAAACCCCCTCGCGGGAGGTGAGACCCAGTACTTC | CASSLNPLAGGETQYF
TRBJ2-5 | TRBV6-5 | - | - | TGTGCCAGCAGTGATGAAGGGGGGAGAGAGACCCAGTACTTC | CASSDEGGRETQYF
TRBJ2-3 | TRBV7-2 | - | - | TGTGCCAGCAGCACTAGCGATACGCAGTATTTT | CASSTSDTQYF
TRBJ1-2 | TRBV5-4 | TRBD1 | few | TGTGCCAGCAGCCGAGCGGACAGGGTTGACTATGGCTACACCTTC | CASSRADRVDYGYTF
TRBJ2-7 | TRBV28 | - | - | TGTGCCAGCAGTTTTCGTCCCTCCTACGAGCAGTACTTC | CASSFRPSYEQYF
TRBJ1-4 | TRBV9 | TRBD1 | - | TGTGCCAGCAGCGCCGGGACAGGAGACCCGGGGGAAAAACTGTTTTTT | CASSAGTGDPGEKLFF